The TCR beta chain described here comes from a study of cytomegalovirus exposure and HLA in healthy donors (dated by TCRdb to 2016 to 2017). Notes on the research overall: An earlier analysis of roughly 500 of the donors reported 250 to 350 Gb of sequence data and around 120 million unique TCR beta sequences obtained from about 170 million T cells. An early release covering roughly 640 HLA-typed donors comprised about 300 gigabases of sequencing data and 65 million to 100 million unique TCR sequences. The genetic ancestry cluster associated with self-reported Caucasian donors included about 84% of the 300 to 400 genotyped donors. The study was designed to test whether signatures of past pathogen exposure could be identified by cataloging public T cell receptors. The T cell repertoires of about 700 subjects were profiled by immunosequencing and related to cytomegalovirus serostatus. A separate validation cohort of roughly 130 different subjects was used in addition to the roughly 720-subject first cohort. The study combined high-throughput TCR immunosequencing, statistical association of individual TCRs with disease status, and machine learning to predict cytomegalovirus infection status. In a later analysis, previously published TCR beta repertoires from 550 to 750 donors were re-analyzed and high-resolution HLA genotyping was added so that TCR occurrence patterns could be studied. Rather than using new phenotypic data, the later analysis identified candidate immune exposures from TCR beta sequences and from how often those sequences occurred across donors. An earlier analysis of some 600 of the donors applied high-throughput TCR beta sequencing to assess whether each TCR beta V gene segment acted as functional or pseudogenic. Donor age, sex, ethnicity and CMV serostatus were compiled alongside the repertoire data. A later genetic analysis used genome-wide SNP genotypes for about 60% of the 666 donors, treating that subset as a discovery cohort. Every discovery cohort repertoire had been produced on one sequencing platform. HLA typing included class I and class II loci at four-digit resolution. Typing coverage varied by locus: roughly 629-630 donors for A, B, C, DRB1 and DQB1; around 560 for DQA1; about 590 for DPA1; about 450 for DPB1. Roughly five DR-DQ haplotypes were handled as single units for association and clustering, since linkage in the cohort was strong. Among approximately 370 genotyped donors of the cohort, an average of approximately 240,000 unique TCR beta nucleotide sequences was sequenced per donor, of which about 18% were non-productive. What the authors observed across the whole study: Strong co-occurrence of HLA alleles, especially DR and DQ, made assigning TCR associations to individual alleles difficult. Most TCR sequences were seen in very few donors, while some public TCRs were found in many individuals. In vitro tests confirmed that a few of the cytomegalovirus-associated TCR beta chains recognize cytomegalovirus antigens. An earlier analysis of approximately 600 of the donors showed that most TCR beta V segments appeared in productive rearrangements either about 87% or about 30% of the time, which broadly matched IMGT annotations. According to the authors, the approach could potentially be generalized to other disease states and immunological phenotypes. Because HLA typing was missing for some donors at each locus, association tests included only the typed subset. A later analysis found that HLA-associated TCR beta chains were more clonally expanded and had lower generation probabilities than equally common non-associated chains. A further reported finding was that TCR beta sequences accurately predicted the HLA-A and HLA-B alleles for most subjects in the first cohort. Roughly 15 rarely observed V segments, including chromosome 9 orphons, were excluded from the earlier analysis of just under 600 of the donors because counts were too low. A later analysis found that TCR association rates varied across HLA loci, with DRB1 alleles showing the most associated TCRs and HLA-C alleles the fewest. Linkage disequilibrium might explain the correlated functional status among segregating V segments, but an unknown experimental factor could not be ruled out. Because the 87-base-pair reads could not distinguish some IMGT-functional V segments, including TRBV6-2 and TRBV6-3, those segments were excluded. A later analysis associated 17,000 or so TCR beta sequences with specific HLA alleles at a false discovery rate of 0.05. In a later genetic analysis, fewer N-insertions in productive TCRs were reported among donors in an Asian-associated ancestry cluster than the roughly 700-donor mean. Most CMV-associated TCR beta chains appeared to be HLA-restricted in a later analysis, and the HLA associations seemed to be driven largely by CMV exposure. The presence/absence analyses assumed that sequencing depth was roughly uniform across donors, and that assumption may not be true. A cluster of highly shared sequence variants was judged likely to represent a technical artifact of the sequencing pipeline. The study gave a list of about 160 TCR beta chains associated with cytomegalovirus. For the cohort, immune exposure information was limited to CMV serostatus. The classifier was reported to diagnose cytomegalovirus status with high specificity and sensitivity in both the original and validation cohorts. In a later analysis, several top co-occurrence clusters were reported to appear linked to parvovirus B19, influenza, CMV and Epstein-Barr virus. This cohort had only TCR beta chains sequenced, and the lack of alpha or paired-chain data limited which features could be detected. A later genetic analysis associated a missense DCLRE1C variant with V-gene and J-gene trimming of TCR beta chains, and an independent cohort replicated the association.

Receptor amplification or capture employed the immunoSEQ multiplex PCR assay. The multiplex PCR relied on a mix of 60 forward primers for TCR Vbeta segments and 13 reverse primers for TCR Jbeta segments. The CDR3 region of rearranged TCR beta genes was amplified from genomic DNA with a multiplex PCR assay. On the Illumina HiSeq System, the amplified TCR beta libraries were sequenced as 87-base-pair reads. On the study's bioinformatics: Across the roughly 700 repertoires, a later analysis counted some 81 million unique TCR beta chains, 9.5 million to 13 million of which were shared by at least two donors. A nearest-neighbor algorithm error-corrected the raw reads and collapsed the reads into unique sequences, merging closely related sequences to remove PCR and sequencing errors. V, D and J gene segments were assigned by aligning CDR3 sequences to IMGT reference sequences. For a sequence to be retained, a match of at least six nucleotides was required to both a V gene segment and a J gene segment. Rearrangements were classified as productive when the CDR3 lacked stop codons and remained in frame with V and J, and all other rearrangements were classified as non-productive. CDR3 was defined according to IMGT convention as the region running from the second conserved V-encoded cysteine to the conserved J-encoded phenylalanine. In an earlier analysis of just under 600 of the donors, sequences lacking an unambiguous match to a single V gene segment were excluded. In an earlier analysis of around 600 of the donors, V segments were called functional above 56.7% productive rearrangements and were called segregating when the between-donor standard deviation exceeded 5%. A statistical classification framework was built to diagnose cytomegalovirus status from the catalog of TCR beta chain sequences. A later analysis assigned V and J genes by comparing TCR nucleotide sequences with IMGT/GENE-DB human TR gene sequences. The TCRdist pipeline was used in a later analysis to assign CDR3 sequences and most-parsimonious VDJ recombination scenarios. In a later analysis, each TCR beta chain was defined by its CDR3 amino acid sequence together with its V-gene family, and reads without a unique V-gene family were excluded. A later analysis removed nearly 600 highly shared, low-generation-probability nucleotide sequences to deal with suspected cross-contamination and a sequencing artifact. For each public chain, a later analysis derived a clonal expansion index from normalized ranks of inferred template counts within each repertoire. In a later analysis, generation probabilities were computed using a VDJ recombination model fitted to out-of-frame rearrangements, and the results were checked against IGoR. A later analysis scored TCR-TCR, TCR-HLA and TCR-CMV co-occurrence with hypergeometric tests, applying a repertoire-size bias correction to TCR pairs. In a later analysis, false discovery rates were estimated by permuting HLA or CMV assignments 20 times. A later analysis grouped co-occurring TCRs with DBSCAN, adding TCRdist sequence similarity when clustering within HLA-allele-positive subsets. Co-occurrence clustering excluded repertoires with fewer than 30,000 or more than 120,000 public chains, plus five with anomalous nucleotide sharing. The clones in this table, taken by TCRdb from immuneACCESS, are in-frame only. Not every clone is retained; where verified, under half of the shortfall comes from an unresolved V gene, and the cause of the rest is unknown. That table supplies the V and J calls and clone size; D and trimming were determined from the DNA. The sample profile shows more than 85,000 clones; 60% to 80% of them were found once. Together, the top ten hold around 5% of the sample.

The cohort consisted of approximately 690 healthy bone marrow donors. Cohort members were all nominally healthy when sampled, although unrecorded immune exposures were likely present. The donor was CMV seropositive and was included in the group of 250 to 300 seropositive cohort members. Every donor gave a peripheral blood sample, and the peripheral blood mononuclear cells from that sample were used for TCR beta sequencing. Genomic DNA was extracted from the blood cell samples with the Qiagen DNeasy Blood Extraction Kit. Concerning this clone itself: Its specific antigen is unknown. The record has no base qualities; no much larger clone is one base away.

Inclusive of the bounding cysteine and phenylalanine, the CDR3 is 16 residues long. Only CDR3 DNA is held: 48 bases, read in frame from base 1. CDR1 SGHRS and CDR2 YFSETQ are derived from the germline V gene. V and J are truncated by 4 bases and 0 bases respectively, leaving an intervening sequence of 15 bases. This TCR came from a woman aged 18-29 years in good health and CMV-seropositive. Input material: PBMCs. The rearrangement joined TRBV5-1 to TRBJ2-3, with TRBD2 tentatively as D gene (5 bases match). The CDR3 here reads CASSLPAGGSTDTQYF. The nucleotide sequence reads as follows: TGCGCCAGCAGCCTCCCAGCCGGAGGTAGCACAGATACGCAGTATTTT.